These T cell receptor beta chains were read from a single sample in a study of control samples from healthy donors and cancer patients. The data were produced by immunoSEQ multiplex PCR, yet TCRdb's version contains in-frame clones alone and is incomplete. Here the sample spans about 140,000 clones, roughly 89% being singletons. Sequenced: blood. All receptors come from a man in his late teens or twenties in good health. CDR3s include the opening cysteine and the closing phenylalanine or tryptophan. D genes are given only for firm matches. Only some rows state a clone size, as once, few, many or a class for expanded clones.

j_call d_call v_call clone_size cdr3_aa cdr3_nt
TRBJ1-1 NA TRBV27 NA CASGSGLNTEAFF TGTGCCAGCGGTTCTGGTCTGAACACTGAAGCTTTCTTT
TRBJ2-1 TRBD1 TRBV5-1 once CASGPGTGGHEQFF TGCGCCAGCGGCCCCGGGACAGGGGGCCATGAGCAGTTCTTC
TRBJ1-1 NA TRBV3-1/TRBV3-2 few CASSLQAGRAFF TGTGCCAGCAGCCTTCAGGCTGGACGAGCTTTCTTT
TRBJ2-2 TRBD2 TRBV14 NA CASSQLKGGFGELFF TGTGCCAGCAGCCAACTTAAGGGAGGGTTCGGGGAGCTGTTTTTT
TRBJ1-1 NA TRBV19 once CASSIESARSAFF TGTGCCAGTAGTATAGAATCGGCACGGTCAGCTTTCTTT
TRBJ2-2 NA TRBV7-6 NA CASSIGGTPNTGELFF TGTGCCAGCAGCATAGGTGGGACACCGAACACCGGGGAGCTGTTTTTT
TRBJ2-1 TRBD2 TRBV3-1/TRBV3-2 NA CASSQGGGFYNEQFF TGTGCCAGCAGCCAAGGGGGGGGATTCTACAATGAGCAGTTCTTC
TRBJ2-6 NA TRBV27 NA CASSLERSGANVLTF TGTGCCAGCAGTTTAGAAAGATCTGGGGCCAACGTCCTGACTTTC
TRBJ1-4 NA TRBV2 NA CASSLKTLTNEKLFF TGTGCCAGCAGCCTTAAGACACTAACTAATGAAAAACTGTTTTTT
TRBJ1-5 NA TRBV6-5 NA CASSAGQWHQPQHF TGTGCCAGCAGCGCCGGACAGTGGCATCAGCCCCAGCATTTT
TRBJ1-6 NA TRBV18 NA CASSPTPESSYNSPLHF TGTGCCAGCTCACCAACCCCCGAGAGCTCCTATAATTCACCCCTCCACTTT
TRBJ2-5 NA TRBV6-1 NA CASSESIGAPSETQYF TGTGCCAGCAGTGAATCGATCGGGGCCCCCTCAGAGACCCAGTACTTC
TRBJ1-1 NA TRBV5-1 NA CASSFTGGMNTEAFF TGCGCCAGCAGCTTTACGGGGGGCATGAACACTGAAGCTTTCTTT
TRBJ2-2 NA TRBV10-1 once CASTNTGELFF TGCGCCAGCACTAACACCGGGGAGCTGTTTTTT
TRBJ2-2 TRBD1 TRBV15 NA CATSRRETRTGGHTGELFF TGTGCCACCAGCAGACGTGAGACCCGGACAGGGGGTCACACCGGGGAGCTGTTTTTT
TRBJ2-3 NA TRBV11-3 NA CASSRTGPSTDTQYF TGTGCCAGCTCCCGAACAGGGCCTAGCACAGATACGCAGTATTTT
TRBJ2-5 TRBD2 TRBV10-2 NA CASSESLAGVLQETQYF TGCGCCAGCAGTGAGTCACTAGCGGGGGTACTACAAGAGACCCAGTACTTC
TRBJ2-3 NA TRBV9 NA CASSALGSGASTDTQYF TGTGCCAGCAGCGCCCTGGGGTCCGGGGCCAGCACAGATACGCAGTATTTT
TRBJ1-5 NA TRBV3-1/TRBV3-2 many CASSQSMRLESNQPQHF TGTGCCAGCAGCCAAAGTATGAGGTTGGAAAGCAATCAGCCCCAGCATTTT
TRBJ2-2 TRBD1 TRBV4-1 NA CASSQDLDRGSTGELFF TGCGCCAGCAGCCAAGATTTGGACAGGGGGAGCACCGGGGAGCTGTTTTTT
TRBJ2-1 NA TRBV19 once CASSMRIVSRLGYNEQFF TGTGCCAGTAGTATGAGGATAGTGAGTCGGCTGGGCTACAATGAGCAGTTCTTC
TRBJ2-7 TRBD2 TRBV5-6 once CASSSLAGTSYEQYF TGTGCCAGCAGCTCACTAGCGGGGACCTCCTACGAGCAGTACTTC
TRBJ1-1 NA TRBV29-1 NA CSVDRGTEAFF TGCAGCGTTGACCGGGGCACTGAAGCTTTCTTT
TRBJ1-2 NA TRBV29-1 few CSVTTDHYGYTF TGCAGCGTGACGACAGACCACTATGGCTACACCTTC
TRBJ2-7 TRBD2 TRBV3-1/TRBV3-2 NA CASRQGLAVTYEQYF TGTGCCAGCCGCCAAGGACTAGCGGTGACCTACGAGCAGTACTTC
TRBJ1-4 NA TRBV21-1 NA CASTPFLPATNEKLFF TGTGCCAGCACTCCCTTCTTACCTGCAACTAATGAAAAACTGTTTTTT
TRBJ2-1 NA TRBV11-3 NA CASSLGLYNEQFF TGTGCCAGCAGCTTAGGCCTATACAATGAGCAGTTCTTC
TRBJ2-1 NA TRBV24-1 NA CATSDPNSGYNEQFF TGTGCCACCAGTGATCCAAACTCGGGCTACAATGAGCAGTTCTTC
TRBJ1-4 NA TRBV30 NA CAWSGDWGQGEKLFF TGTGCCTGGAGTGGGGATTGGGGACAAGGTGAAAAACTGTTTTTT
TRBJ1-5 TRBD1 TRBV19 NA CASSETGGGQPQHF TGTGCCAGTAGTGAAACAGGGGGCGGGCAGCCCCAGCATTTT
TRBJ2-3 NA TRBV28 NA CASSSPSWTDSTDTQYF TGTGCCAGCAGTTCCCCGTCCTGGACAGATAGCACAGATACGCAGTATTTT
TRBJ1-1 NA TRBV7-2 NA CASTLTGALGTEAFF TGTGCCAGCACCCTCACAGGAGCCTTGGGCACTGAAGCTTTCTTT
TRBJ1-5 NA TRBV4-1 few CASSQEGVPSNQPQHF TGCGCCAGCAGCCAAGAAGGGGTTCCCAGCAATCAGCCCCAGCATTTT
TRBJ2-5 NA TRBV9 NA CASSVDRHPQETQYF TGTGCCAGCAGCGTAGACCGGCACCCCCAAGAGACCCAGTACTTC
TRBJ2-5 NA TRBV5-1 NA CASSLGSSGPETQYF TGCGCCAGCAGCTTGGGCTCCTCCGGGCCGGAGACCCAGTACTTC
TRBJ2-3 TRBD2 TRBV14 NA CASSPRRSGESTDTQYF TGTGCCAGCAGCCCGCGACGGAGCGGGGAAAGCACAGATACGCAGTATTTT
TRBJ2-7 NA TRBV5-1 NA CASSLEASGISYEQYF TGCGCCAGCAGCCTGGAGGCGTCAGGGATCTCCTACGAGCAGTACTTC
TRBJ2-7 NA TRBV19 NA CASSLHDGYYEQYF TGTGCCAGTAGTCTTCACGACGGATACTACGAGCAGTACTTC
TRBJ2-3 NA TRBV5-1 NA CASSLGYGATDTQYF TGCGCCAGCAGCTTGGGTTACGGGGCCACAGATACGCAGTATTTT
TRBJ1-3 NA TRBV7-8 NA CASSFSTVSSSGNTIYF TGTGCCAGCAGCTTTTCGACAGTCTCCAGCTCTGGAAACACCATATATTTT
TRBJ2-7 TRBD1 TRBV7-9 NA CASSPGTENIYEQYF TGTGCCAGCAGCCCCGGGACAGAGAACATCTACGAGCAGTACTTC
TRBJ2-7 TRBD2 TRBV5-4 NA CASSPGLAGISSYEQYF TGTGCCAGCAGCCCCGGACTAGCGGGGATTAGCTCCTACGAGCAGTACTTC
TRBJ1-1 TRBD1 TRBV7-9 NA CASGTGTGGLSGTTEAFF TGTGCCAGCGGGACCGGGACAGGGGGATTATCGGGGACCACTGAAGCTTTCTTT
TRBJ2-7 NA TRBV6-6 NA CASSIVTGTGRYEQYF TGTGCCAGCAGTATCGTTACCGGGACCGGCCGTTACGAGCAGTACTTC
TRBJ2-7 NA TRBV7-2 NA CASSLGLSSYEQYF TGTGCCAGCAGCTTGGGGCTTAGTTCCTACGAGCAGTACTTC
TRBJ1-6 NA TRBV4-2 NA CASSQENTAYAPLHF TGTGCCAGCAGCCAAGAGAACACAGCTTACGCACCCCTCCACTTT
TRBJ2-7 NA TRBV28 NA CASSLRPLVNPYEQYF TGTGCCAGCAGTTTGAGACCCTTGGTAAACCCCTACGAGCAGTACTTC
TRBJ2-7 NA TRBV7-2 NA CASSLGGRAVVYEQYF TGTGCCAGCAGCTTAGGCGGCCGGGCGGTGGTCTACGAGCAGTACTTC
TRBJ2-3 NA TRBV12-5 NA CASGPPGGGGFTDTQYF TGTGCTAGTGGTCCCCCGGGCGGCGGCGGGTTCACAGATACGCAGTATTTT
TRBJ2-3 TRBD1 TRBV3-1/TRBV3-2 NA CASSQDRGPGTDTQYF TGTGCCAGCAGCCAAGACAGGGGGCCGGGCACAGATACGCAGTATTTT
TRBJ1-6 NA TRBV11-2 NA CASSFSDSPLHF TGTGCCAGCAGCTTTAGTGATTCACCCCTCCACTTT
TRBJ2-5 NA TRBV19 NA CASRGALETQYF TGTGCCAGTAGGGGGGCTCTTGAGACCCAGTACTTC
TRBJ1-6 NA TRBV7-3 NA CAGRIAYNSPLHF TGTGCCGGGCGAATTGCCTATAATTCACCCCTCCACTTT
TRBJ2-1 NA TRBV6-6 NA CASRYRDGYNEQFF TGTGCCAGCAGATACCGGGACGGATACAATGAGCAGTTCTTC
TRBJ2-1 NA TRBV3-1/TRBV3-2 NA CASSPRKGGSYNEQFF TGTGCCAGCAGCCCTCGAAAAGGCGGCTCCTACAATGAGCAGTTCTTC